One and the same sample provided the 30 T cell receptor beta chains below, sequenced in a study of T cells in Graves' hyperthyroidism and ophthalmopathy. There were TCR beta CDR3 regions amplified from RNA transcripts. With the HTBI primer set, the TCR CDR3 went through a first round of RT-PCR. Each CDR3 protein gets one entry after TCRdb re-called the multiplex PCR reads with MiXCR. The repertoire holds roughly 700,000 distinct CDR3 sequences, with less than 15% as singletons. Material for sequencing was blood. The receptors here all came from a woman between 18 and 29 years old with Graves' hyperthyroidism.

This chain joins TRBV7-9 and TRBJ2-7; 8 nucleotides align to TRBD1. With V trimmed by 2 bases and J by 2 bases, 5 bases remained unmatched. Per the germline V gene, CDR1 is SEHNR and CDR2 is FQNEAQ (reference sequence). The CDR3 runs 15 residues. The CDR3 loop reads CASSLTQGAPYEQYF. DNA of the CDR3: TGTGCCAGCAGCTTAACGCAGGGGGCCCCCTACGAGCAGTACTTC.

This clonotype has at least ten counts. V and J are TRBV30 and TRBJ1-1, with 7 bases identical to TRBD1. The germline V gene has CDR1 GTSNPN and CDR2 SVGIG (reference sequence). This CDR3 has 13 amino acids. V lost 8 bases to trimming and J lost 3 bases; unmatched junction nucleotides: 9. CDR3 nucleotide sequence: TGTGCCGGAAACAGGGGACCAGACACTGAAGCTTTCTTT. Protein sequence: CAGNRGPDTEAFF.

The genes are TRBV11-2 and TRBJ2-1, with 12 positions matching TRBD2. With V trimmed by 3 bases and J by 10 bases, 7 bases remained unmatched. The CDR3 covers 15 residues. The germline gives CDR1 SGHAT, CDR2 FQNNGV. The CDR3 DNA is TGTGCCAGCAGCTTTGACCCTAGCGGGAGGGGGGAGCAGTTCTTC. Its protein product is CASSFDPSGRGEQFF. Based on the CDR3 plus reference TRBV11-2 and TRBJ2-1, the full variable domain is EAGVAQSPRYKIIEKRQSVAFWCNPISGHATLYWYQQILGQGPKLLIQFQNNGVVDDSQLPKDRFSAERLKGVDSTLKIQPAKLEDSAVYLCASSFDPSGRGEQFFGPGTRLTVL.

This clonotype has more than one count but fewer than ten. The CDR3 DNA reads TGTGCCAGTAGTTTCGACCCAGGGAATTCACCCCTCCACTTT. It is translated as CASSFDPGNSPLHF. The chain carries TRBV19 and TRBJ1-6, with D tentatively TRBD1 (5 bases). Germline CDR1 is LNHDA and CDR2 is SQIVND (reference sequence). The length of the CDR3 is 14 residues. Trimming pared 5 bases from V and 7 bases from J, leaving 12 bases between. The variable domain in full, completed from reference TRBV19 and TRBJ1-6, reads DGGITQSPKYLFRKEGQNVTLSCEQNLNHDAMYWYRQDPGQGLRLIYYSQIVNDFQKGDIAEGYSVSREKKESFPLTVTSAQKNPTAFYLCASSFDPGNSPLHFGNGTRLTVT.

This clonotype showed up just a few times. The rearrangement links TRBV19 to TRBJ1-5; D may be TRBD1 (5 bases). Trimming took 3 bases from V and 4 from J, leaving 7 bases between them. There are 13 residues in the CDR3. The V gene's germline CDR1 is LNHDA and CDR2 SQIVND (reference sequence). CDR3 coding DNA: TGTGCCAGTAGTATCGGACAAAATCAGCCCCAGCATTTT. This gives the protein CASSIGQNQPQHF. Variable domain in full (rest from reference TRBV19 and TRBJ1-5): DGGITQSPKYLFRKEGQNVTLSCEQNLNHDAMYWYRQDPGQGLRLIYYSQIVNDFQKGDIAEGYSVSREKKESFPLTVTSAQKNPTAFYLCASSIGQNQPQHFGDGTRLSIL.

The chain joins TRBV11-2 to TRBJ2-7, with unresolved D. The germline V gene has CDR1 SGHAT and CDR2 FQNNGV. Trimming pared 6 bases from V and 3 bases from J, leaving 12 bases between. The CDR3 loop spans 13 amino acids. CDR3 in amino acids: CASSPRLNYEQYF. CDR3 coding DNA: TGTGCCAGCAGTCCCCGACTCAACTACGAGCAGTACTTC.

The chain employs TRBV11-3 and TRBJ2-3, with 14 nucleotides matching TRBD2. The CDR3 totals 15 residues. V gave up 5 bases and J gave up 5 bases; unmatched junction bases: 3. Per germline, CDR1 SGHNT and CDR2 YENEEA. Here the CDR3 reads CASSRGLAGGDTQYF. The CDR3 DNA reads TGTGCCAGCAGCAGAGGACTAGCGGGAGGAGATACGCAGTATTTT.

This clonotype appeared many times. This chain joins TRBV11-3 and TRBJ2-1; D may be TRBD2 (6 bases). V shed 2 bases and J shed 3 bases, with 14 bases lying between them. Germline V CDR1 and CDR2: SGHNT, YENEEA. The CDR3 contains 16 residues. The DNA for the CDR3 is TGTGCCAGCAGCTTAAGTGTACTAGCAGACTACAATGAGCAGTTCTTC. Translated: CASSLSVLADYNEQFF.

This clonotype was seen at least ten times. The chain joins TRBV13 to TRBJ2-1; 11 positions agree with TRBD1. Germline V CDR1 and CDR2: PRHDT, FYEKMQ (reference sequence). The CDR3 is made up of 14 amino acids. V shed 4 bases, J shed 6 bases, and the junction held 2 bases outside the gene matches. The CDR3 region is CASSSGTGGNEQFF. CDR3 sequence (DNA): TGTGCCAGCAGCTCTGGGACAGGGGGCAATGAGCAGTTCTTC. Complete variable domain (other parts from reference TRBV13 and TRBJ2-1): AAGVIQSPRHLIKEKRETATLKCYPIPRHDTVYWYQQGPGQDPQFLISFYEKMQSDKGSIPDRFSAQQFSDYHSELNMSSLELGDSALYFCASSSGTGGNEQFFGPGTRLTVL.

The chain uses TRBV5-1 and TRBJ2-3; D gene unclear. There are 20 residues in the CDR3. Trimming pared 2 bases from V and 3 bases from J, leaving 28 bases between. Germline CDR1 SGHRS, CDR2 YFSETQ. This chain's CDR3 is CASSFPLSWAAKEFTDTQYF. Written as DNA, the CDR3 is TGCGCCAGCAGCTTCCCGCTGTCGTGGGCGGCCAAAGAATTTACAGATACGCAGTATTTT.

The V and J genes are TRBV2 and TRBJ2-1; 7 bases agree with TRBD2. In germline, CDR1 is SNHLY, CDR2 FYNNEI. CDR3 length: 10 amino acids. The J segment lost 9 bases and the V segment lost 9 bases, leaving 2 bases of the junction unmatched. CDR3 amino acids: CARGGGEQFF. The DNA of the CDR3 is TGTGCCAGGGGGGGGGGTGAGCAGTTCTTC.

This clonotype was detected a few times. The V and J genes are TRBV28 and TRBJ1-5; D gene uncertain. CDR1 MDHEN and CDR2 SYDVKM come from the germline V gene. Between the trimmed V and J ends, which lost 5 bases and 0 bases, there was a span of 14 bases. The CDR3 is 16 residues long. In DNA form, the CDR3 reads TGTGCCAGCAGTATTCTCGACGGAAATAGCAATCAGCCCCAGCATTTT. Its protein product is CASSILDGNSNQPQHF. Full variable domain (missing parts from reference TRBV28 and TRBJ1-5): DVKVTQSSRYLVKRTGEKVFLECVQDMDHENMFWYRQDPGLGLRLIYFSYDVKMKEKGDIPEGYSVSREKKERFSLILESASTNQTSMYLCASSILDGNSNQPQHFGDGTRLSIL.

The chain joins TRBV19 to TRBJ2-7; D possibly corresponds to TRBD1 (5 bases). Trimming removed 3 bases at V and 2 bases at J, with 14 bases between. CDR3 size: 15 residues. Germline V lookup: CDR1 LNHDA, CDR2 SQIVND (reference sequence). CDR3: CASSIQTDLPYEQYF. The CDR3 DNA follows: TGTGCCAGTAGTATTCAGACAGACCTGCCCTACGAGCAGTACTTC.

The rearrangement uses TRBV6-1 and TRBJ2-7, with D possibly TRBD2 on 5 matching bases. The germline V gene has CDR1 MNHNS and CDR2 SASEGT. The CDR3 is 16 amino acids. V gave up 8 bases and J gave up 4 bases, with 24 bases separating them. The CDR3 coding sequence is TGTGCCAGCTTGATGAATCGGGCATCGAGAGGGTACGAGCAGTACTTC. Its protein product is CASLMNRASRGYEQYF.

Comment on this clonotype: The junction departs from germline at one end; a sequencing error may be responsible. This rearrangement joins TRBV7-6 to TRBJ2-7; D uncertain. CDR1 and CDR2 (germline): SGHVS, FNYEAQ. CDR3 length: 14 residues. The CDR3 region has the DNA TGTGCCAGCAGCTTAGGTGTCGACCAGTTCGAGCAGCACTTC. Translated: CASSLGVDQFEQHF.

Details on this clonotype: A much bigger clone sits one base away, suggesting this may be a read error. CDR3 nucleotide sequence: TGTGCCAGCAGCCCCATGGCTAGCGGGAGAGTTCGTCGCTCAGATACGCAGTATTTT. Amino acids: CASSPMASGRVRRSDTQYF. V usage is TRBV5-6 and J usage is TRBJ2-3; TRBD2 agrees at 10 bases. V was pared by 4 bases and J by 4 bases, with 18 bases of the junction left unmatched. This CDR3 is 19 amino acids long. Germline V gives CDR1 SGHDT, CDR2 YYEEEE.

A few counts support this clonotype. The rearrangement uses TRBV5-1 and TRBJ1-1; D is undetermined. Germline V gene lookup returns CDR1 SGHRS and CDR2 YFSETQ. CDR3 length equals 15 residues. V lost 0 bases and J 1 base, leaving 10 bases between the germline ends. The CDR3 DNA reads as TGCGCCAGCAGCTTGGGGTTGGCAGAGAACACTGAAGCTTTCTTT. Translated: CASSLGLAENTEAFF.

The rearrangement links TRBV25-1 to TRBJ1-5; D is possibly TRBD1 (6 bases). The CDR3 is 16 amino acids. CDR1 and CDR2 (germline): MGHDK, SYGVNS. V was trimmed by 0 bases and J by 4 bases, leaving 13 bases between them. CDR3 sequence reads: CASSEYTKTGNQPQHF. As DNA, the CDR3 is TGTGCCAGCAGTGAATATACCAAGACAGGAAATCAGCCCCAGCATTTT. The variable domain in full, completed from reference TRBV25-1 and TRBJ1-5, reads EADIYQTPRYLVIGTGKKITLECSQTMGHDKMYWYQQDPGMELHLIHYSYGVNSTEKGDLSSESTVSRIRTEHFPLTLESARPSHTSQYLCASSEYTKTGNQPQHFGDGTRLSIL.

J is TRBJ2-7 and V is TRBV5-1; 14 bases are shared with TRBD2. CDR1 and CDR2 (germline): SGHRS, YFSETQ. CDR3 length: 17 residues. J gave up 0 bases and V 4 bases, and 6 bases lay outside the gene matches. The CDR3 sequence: CASSPGTSGGRSYEQYF. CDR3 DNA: TGCGCCAGCAGCCCTGGGACTAGCGGGGGCCGCTCCTACGAGCAGTACTTC.

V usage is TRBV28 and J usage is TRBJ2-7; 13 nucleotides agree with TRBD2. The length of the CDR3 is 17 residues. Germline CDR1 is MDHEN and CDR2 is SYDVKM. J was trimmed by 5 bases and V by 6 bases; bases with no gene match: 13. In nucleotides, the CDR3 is TGTGCCAGCAGGCCCCCCTTACTAGCGGGAGGGTGGAACGAGCAGTACTTC. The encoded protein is CASRPPLLAGGWNEQYF.

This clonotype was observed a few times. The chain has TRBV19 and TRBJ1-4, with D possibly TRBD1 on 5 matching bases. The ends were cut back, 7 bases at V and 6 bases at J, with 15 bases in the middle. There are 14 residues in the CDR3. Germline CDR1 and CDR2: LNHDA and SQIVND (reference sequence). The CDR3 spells CASTPGTVDEKLFF. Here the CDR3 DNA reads TGTGCCAGTACCCCAGGGACGGTGGATGAAAAACTGTTTTTT.

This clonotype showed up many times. The CDR3: CASSQEHSTGELFF. CDR3 nucleotide sequence: TGCGCCAGCAGCCAAGAACATAGCACCGGGGAGCTGTTTTTT. The chain carries TRBV4-1 and TRBJ2-2; D is undetermined. Trimming stripped 0 bases from V and 4 bases from J, with 6 bases between. The germline CDR1 and CDR2 sequences are MGHRA and YSYEKL. CDR3 size: 14 residues.

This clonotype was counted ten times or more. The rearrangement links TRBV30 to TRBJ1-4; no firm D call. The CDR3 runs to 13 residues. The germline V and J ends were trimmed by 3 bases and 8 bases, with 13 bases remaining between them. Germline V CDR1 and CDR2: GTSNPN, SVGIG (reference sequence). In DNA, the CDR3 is TGTGCCTGGAGCGGAGAACTTAGGGAAAAACTGTTTTTT. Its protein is CAWSGELREKLFF.

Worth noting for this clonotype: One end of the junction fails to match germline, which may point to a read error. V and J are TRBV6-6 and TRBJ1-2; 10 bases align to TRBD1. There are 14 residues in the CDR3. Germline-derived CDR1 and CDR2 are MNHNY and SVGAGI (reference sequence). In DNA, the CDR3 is TGTGCCCGCAGTTACGGGGGGACAGGGGATGGCTACACCTTC. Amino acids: CARSYGGTGDGYTF.

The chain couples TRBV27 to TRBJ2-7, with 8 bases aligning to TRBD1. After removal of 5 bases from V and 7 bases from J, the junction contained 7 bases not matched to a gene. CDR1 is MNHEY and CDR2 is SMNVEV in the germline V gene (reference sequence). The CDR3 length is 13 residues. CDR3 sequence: CASSRIQGVEQYF. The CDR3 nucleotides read TGTGCCAGCAGTCGTATACAGGGGGTAGAGCAGTACTTC.

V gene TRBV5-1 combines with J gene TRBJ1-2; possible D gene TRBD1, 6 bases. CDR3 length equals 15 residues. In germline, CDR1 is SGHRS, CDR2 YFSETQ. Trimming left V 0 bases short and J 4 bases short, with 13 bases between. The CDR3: CASSLDTGAGYGYTF. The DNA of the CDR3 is TGCGCCAGCAGCTTGGATACGGGGGCGGGCTATGGCTACACCTTC.

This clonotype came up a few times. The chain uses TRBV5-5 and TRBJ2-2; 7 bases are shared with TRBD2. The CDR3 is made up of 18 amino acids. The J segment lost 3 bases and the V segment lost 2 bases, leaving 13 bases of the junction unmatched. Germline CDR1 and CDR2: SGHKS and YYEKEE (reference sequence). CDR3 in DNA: TGTGCCAGCAGCTTATCTCCCCAGCGGGAACTTTACACCGGGGAGCTGTTTTTT. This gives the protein CASSLSPQRELYTGELFF.

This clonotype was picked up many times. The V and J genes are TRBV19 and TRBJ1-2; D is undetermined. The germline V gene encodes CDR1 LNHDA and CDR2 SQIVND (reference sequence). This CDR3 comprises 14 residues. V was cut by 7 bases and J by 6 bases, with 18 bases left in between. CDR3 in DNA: TGTGCCAGTAAGATGAGTTACGGGTTCCATGGCTACACCTTC. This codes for CASKMSYGFHGYTF.

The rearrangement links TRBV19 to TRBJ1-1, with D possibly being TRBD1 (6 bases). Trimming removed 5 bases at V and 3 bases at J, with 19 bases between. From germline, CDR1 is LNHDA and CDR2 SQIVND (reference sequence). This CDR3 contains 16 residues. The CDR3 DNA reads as TGTGCCAGTAGTCTACGACAGGATCCTGCGGACACTGAAGCTTTCTTT. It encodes CASSLRQDPADTEAFF.

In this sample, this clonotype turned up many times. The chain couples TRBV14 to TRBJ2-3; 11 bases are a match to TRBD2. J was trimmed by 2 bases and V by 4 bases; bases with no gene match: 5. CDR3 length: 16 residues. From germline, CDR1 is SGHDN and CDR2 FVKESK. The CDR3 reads CASSPMTSGITDTQYF. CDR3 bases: TGTGCCAGCAGCCCCATGACTAGCGGGATCACAGATACGCAGTATTTT.